This TCR beta chain derives from a study of identical twins' blood T cells. Trimming took 1 base from V and 2 from J, leaving 9 bases between them. CDR3 length equals 15 residues. Germline CDR1 reads SGHKS; CDR2 reads YYEKEE (reference sequence). At least ten counts were recorded for this clonotype. TCRdb analysed the 5' RACE reads with MiXCR anew, one entry per CDR3 protein. This table holds 350,000 to 400,000 distinct CDR3 sequences, 28% found once. Sequenced input: PBMCs. This receptor was taken from a woman between 18 and 49 years old in good health. The chain links TRBV5-5 to TRBJ2-2; D is uncertain. Here the CDR3 DNA reads TGTGCCAGCAGCTTGTCTCCTCTAAACACCGGGGAGCTGTTTTTT. As protein: CASSLSPLNTGELFF.